This entry features one T cell receptor (beta chain) sequence. This entry is derived from a study of T cell changes during pregnancy in multiple sclerosis. Sequencing was performed with immunoSEQ multiplex PCR; in TCRdb, only in-frame clones are kept and a portion is missing. In the table there are tens of thousands of clones, roughly 89% of which are singletons. CDR1 is LGHNA and CDR2 is YSLEER in the germline V gene. The CDR3 consists of 17 residues. V shed 4 bases and J shed 8 bases, with 24 bases lying between them. This sequence joins TRBV4-3 and TRBJ2-1; D possibly corresponds to TRBD2 (5 bases). The source was CD4+ T cells from peripheral blood mononuclear cells, collected in the first trimester of pregnancy. The source is a female donor with multiple sclerosis, enrolled in a pregnancy study. The CDR3: CASSRGRARLEVDEQFF. CDR3 coding DNA: TGCGCCAGCAGCCGAGGGAGAGCGAGGCTAGAGGTCGATGAGCAGTTCTTC.